The 21 T cell receptor beta chains presented below share a single source sample, sequenced in a study of regulatory T cells in long-lasting Graves disease. To make TCR beta libraries, researchers used iRepertoire HTBI primers and Arm-PCR of CDR3 regions. TCRdb processed the multiplex PCR reads anew with MiXCR; each CDR3 protein has one entry. This table holds 350,000 to 500,000 distinct CDR3 sequences, 16% found once. This sample's time point: newly diagnosed GD, antithyroid drugs for less than 3 months. The TCR library used RNA extracted from PBMCs. These same data were also listed under a study on T cells in Graves' hyperthyroidism and ophthalmopathy.

Sequenced here: peripheral blood mononuclear cells (PBMCs), sampled at new diagnosis, from a patient treated with antithyroid drugs. These receptors all stem from a woman in her 30s with Graves disease.

Remarks on this clonotype: This may stem from a read error, because a much larger clone lies one nucleotide away. The chain combines TRBV6-1 with TRBJ2-1, with a weak D call TRBD2 (5 bases). The CDR3 covers 17 residues. Germline assignment: CDR1 MNHNS and CDR2 SASEGT. V was clipped by 5 bases and J by 8 bases, with 25 bases between them. CDR3 in amino acids: CASSRLRLAGLLDEQFF. The CDR3 nucleotides read TGTGCCAGCAGTAGATTGAGGCTAGCCGGATTACTCGATGAGCAGTTCTTC.

The J gene is TRBJ2-5, the V gene TRBV19; 12 bases are a match to TRBD2. The CDR3 length is 16 residues. Germline-derived CDR1 and CDR2 are LNHDA and SQIVND (reference sequence). V shed 5 bases and J 5 bases; nucleotides not matched to a gene: 9. The CDR3 region has the DNA TGTGCCAGTAGTTCGAGACTAGCGGGAGTCGAGGAGACCCAGTACTTC. Protein sequence: CASSSRLAGVEETQYF.

The chain has TRBV28 and TRBJ1-1; no clear D. Germline V gene sequence: CDR1 MDHEN, CDR2 SYDVKM. The V end was cut by 3 bases, the J end by 5 bases, with 7 bases between. The CDR3 is 12 amino acids. In DNA, the CDR3 is TGTGCCAGCAGTTTCTCGTGGACTGAAGCTTTCTTT. Translation: CASSFSWTEAFF.

This clonotype was seen at least ten times. This chain connects TRBV18 to TRBJ2-1, with D possibly TRBD2 on 6 matching bases. With 4 bases removed from V and 1 base from J, the gap between germline ends came to 14 bases. CDR1 is KGHSH and CDR2 is LQKENI in the germline V gene. The CDR3 covers 16 residues. DNA of the CDR3: TGTGCCAGCTCACGGGCCGGGAGTGTATCCTACAATGAGCAGTTCTTC. It encodes CASSRAGSVSYNEQFF.

This clonotype was recorded at least ten times. V is TRBV27 and J is TRBJ2-1; 7 bases match TRBD1. CDR3 length: 14 amino acids. Germline V gene sequence: CDR1 MNHEY, CDR2 SMNVEV (reference sequence). Trimming removed 5 bases from V and 11 bases from J; junction bases left unmatched: 12. CDR3 coding DNA: TGTGCCAGCAGTCCGGGGACAGCCGGCGTGAAGCAGTTCTTC. Protein product: CASSPGTAGVKQFF.

This clonotype showed up many times. The CDR3 coding sequence is TGTGCCAGCAGCTTAGGGCCTAGCGGGAGTTCGTCCTACGAGCAGTACTTC. This gives the protein CASSLGPSGSSSYEQYF. The chain joins TRBV11-2 to TRBJ2-7; 10 positions match TRBD2. The CDR3 consists of 17 residues. Trimming at V came to 1 base and at J to 1 base, leaving 7 bases not matched to a gene. Germline CDR1 SGHAT, CDR2 FQNNGV.

This clonotype was recorded at least ten times. This sequence joins TRBV11-2 and TRBJ1-5, with D uncertain. V lost 0 bases to trimming and J lost 4 bases, with 10 bases between them. This CDR3 spans 15 amino acids. The germline CDR1 and CDR2 sequences are SGHAT and FQNNGV. DNA of the CDR3: TGTGCCAGCAGCTTAGATCCCACATCTAATCAGCCCCAGCATTTT. It is translated as CASSLDPTSNQPQHF. Full variable domain (missing parts from reference TRBV11-2 and TRBJ1-5): EAGVAQSPRYKIIEKRQSVAFWCNPISGHATLYWYQQILGQGPKLLIQFQNNGVVDDSQLPKDRFSAERLKGVDSTLKIQPAKLEDSAVYLCASSLDPTSNQPQHFGDGTRLSIL.

There are many counts of this clonotype. J is TRBJ2-1 and V is TRBV7-2; the match to TRBD2 covers 12 bases. The CDR3 consists of 14 residues. Germline V gene data show CDR1 as SGHTA and CDR2 as FQGNSA. The junction had 2 bases not matched to a gene; V was cut back by 4 bases and J by 7 bases. CDR3: CASSSGTSGNEQFF. CDR3 nucleotide sequence: TGTGCCAGCAGCTCGGGGACTAGCGGGAATGAGCAGTTCTTC.

A few counts support this clonotype. The chain uses TRBV11-2 and TRBJ1-3; D is uncertain. The CDR3 is 17 amino acids. V was pared by 2 bases and J by 0 bases, with 14 bases between. CDR1 is SGHAT, CDR2 FQNNGV, per germline. CDR3: CASSLFGPTISGNTIYF. The CDR3 DNA follows: TGTGCCAGCAGCTTATTCGGACCCACAATCTCTGGAAACACCATATATTTT. Full variable domain (outside the CDR3, taken from reference TRBV11-2 and TRBJ1-3): EAGVAQSPRYKIIEKRQSVAFWCNPISGHATLYWYQQILGQGPKLLIQFQNNGVVDDSQLPKDRFSAERLKGVDSTLKIQPAKLEDSAVYLCASSLFGPTISGNTIYFGEGSWLTVV.

This clonotype has more than one count but fewer than ten. A read error is possible here, since a much larger clone lies one base away. The chain joins TRBV20-1 to TRBJ1-2; the D is unclear. The CDR3 spans 13 residues. The germline gives CDR1 DFQATT, CDR2 SNEGSKA (reference sequence). In DNA form, the CDR3 reads TGCGGTGCCGATTCTGGAAAGAACTATGGCTACACCTTC. Its protein is CGADSGKNYGYTF.

Only one count was recorded for this clonotype. A far larger clone is one nucleotide away, so this likely arose from a read error. The chain uses TRBV7-9 and TRBJ2-5, with no clear D. With 11 bases removed from V and 5 bases from J, the gap between germline ends came to 15 bases. The CDR3 has 12 amino acids. The germline V gene encodes CDR1 SEHNR and CDR2 FQNEAQ (reference sequence). CDR3 sequence reads: CAGTSHGETQYF. CDR3 bases: TGTGCCGGCACCTCTCACGGGGAGACCCAGTACTTC.

The chain couples TRBV15 to TRBJ2-3; D might be TRBD1 or TRBD2, each matching 6 bases. CDR3 length: 15 residues. Germline CDR1 and CDR2: LNHNV and YYDKDF (reference sequence). V shed 4 bases and J shed 4 bases, with 15 bases lying between them. CDR3 nucleotides: TGTGCCACCAGCAAAGTGATCGGGGGCCCAGATACGCAGTATTTT. Its protein is CATSKVIGGPDTQYF. Together with reference TRBV15 and TRBJ2-3, the CDR3 gives the full variable domain: DAMVIQNPRYQVTQFGKPVTLSCSQTLNHNVMYWYQQKSSQAPKLLFHYYDKDFNNEADTPDNFQSRRPNTSFCFLDIRSPGLGDTAMYLCATSKVIGGPDTQYFGPGTRLTVL.

This clonotype was counted many times. This chain connects TRBV12-3 or TRBV12-4 to TRBJ2-3; 10 bases line up with TRBD2. The V segment lost 6 bases and the J segment 0 bases; nucleotides outside the gene matches: 3. The CDR3 covers 15 residues. CDR3 residues: CASRGTSESTDTQYF. CDR3 bases: TGTGCCAGCAGAGGGACTAGCGAAAGCACAGATACGCAGTATTTT.

This clonotype was observed many times. The J gene is TRBJ2-7, the V gene TRBV28, with 8 bases that match TRBD2. This CDR3 has 16 amino acids. Germline-derived CDR1 and CDR2 are MDHEN and SYDVKM. The V segment lost 3 bases and the J segment 2 bases; nucleotides outside the gene matches: 9. The CDR3 region is CASSFRWLAGTYEQYF. The CDR3 region has the DNA TGTGCCAGCAGTTTTCGATGGTTAGCGGGAACCTACGAGCAGTACTTC. Complete variable domain (other parts from reference TRBV28 and TRBJ2-7): DVKVTQSSRYLVKRTGEKVFLECVQDMDHENMFWYRQDPGLGLRLIYFSYDVKMKEKGDIPEGYSVSREKKERFSLILESASTNQTSMYLCASSFRWLAGTYEQYFGPGTRLTVT.

This clonotype turned up a few times. The CDR3 loop reads CASSRGRGETQYF. In DNA, the CDR3 is TGTGCCAGCAGCCGGGGTAGGGGAGAGACCCAGTACTTC. The rearrangement joins TRBV14 to TRBJ2-5; tentatively, D is TRBD1 (5 bases). V shed 4 bases and J shed 4 bases, with 10 bases lying between them. CDR1 SGHDN and CDR2 FVKESK come from the germline V gene. The CDR3 contains 13 residues.

The chain recombines TRBV19 with TRBJ2-5; D gene unclear. V lost 0 bases to trimming and J lost 6 bases, with 8 bases between them. CDR1 is LNHDA, CDR2 SQIVND, per germline (reference sequence). The CDR3 runs 13 residues. In DNA, the CDR3 is TGTGCCAGTAGTATAGATCAACCCAAGACCCAGTACTTC. Amino acids: CASSIDQPKTQYF.

The rearrangement links TRBV19 to TRBJ2-6; TRBD2 matches 10 bases. This CDR3 is built from 18 residues. Germline CDR1 reads LNHDA; CDR2 reads SQIVND (reference sequence). V shed 7 bases, J shed 2 bases, and the junction held 11 bases outside the gene matches. The CDR3 is CASTLSGTSVPGANVLTF. CDR3 sequence (DNA): TGTGCCAGTACCCTCTCCGGGACTAGCGTACCTGGGGCCAACGTCCTGACTTTC.

The V call is TRBV20-1, the J call TRBJ1-5, with TRBD1 identical over 7 bases. CDR3 length: 15 residues. V trimming: 6 bases; J trimming: 2 bases; junction bases outside the gene matches: 10. Germline CDR1 reads DFQATT; CDR2 reads SNEGSKA (reference sequence). This CDR3 reads CSAPKDTGGNQPQHF. The CDR3 DNA reads as TGCAGTGCCCCTAAGGATACAGGGGGCAATCAGCCCCAGCATTTT.

This clonotype was seen ten or more times. The V and J genes are TRBV12-3 or TRBV12-4 and TRBJ1-3, with D possibly matching TRBD1 (5 bases). The ends were cut back, 3 bases at V and 8 bases at J, with 20 bases in the middle. The CDR3 runs to 16 residues. CDR3 coding DNA: TGTGCCAGCAGTTTCATCTGGTCCCCAGGGATGGACACCATATATTTT. Translating it yields CASSFIWSPGMDTIYF.

The table lists this clonotype with a count of one. The rearrangement links TRBV20-1 to TRBJ1-4; tentative D call: TRBD1 (5 bases). The germline CDR1 and CDR2 sequences are DFQATT and SNEGSKA (reference sequence). V dropped 6 bases and J dropped 8 bases, with 10 bases sitting between them. CDR3 size: 11 residues. The CDR3 sequence is CSAFNREKLFF. As DNA, the CDR3 is TGCAGTGCCTTTAACAGGGAAAAACTGTTTTTT.

This clonotype showed up many times. V and J are TRBV30 and TRBJ1-2, with D perhaps matching TRBD1 (5 bases). Germline V CDR1 and CDR2: GTSNPN, SVGIG (reference sequence). The CDR3 extends over 12 amino acids. The CDR3 DNA follows: TGTGCGGGGACGGAAAACTATCGGGGCTACACCTTC. This sequence encodes CAGTENYRGYTF.